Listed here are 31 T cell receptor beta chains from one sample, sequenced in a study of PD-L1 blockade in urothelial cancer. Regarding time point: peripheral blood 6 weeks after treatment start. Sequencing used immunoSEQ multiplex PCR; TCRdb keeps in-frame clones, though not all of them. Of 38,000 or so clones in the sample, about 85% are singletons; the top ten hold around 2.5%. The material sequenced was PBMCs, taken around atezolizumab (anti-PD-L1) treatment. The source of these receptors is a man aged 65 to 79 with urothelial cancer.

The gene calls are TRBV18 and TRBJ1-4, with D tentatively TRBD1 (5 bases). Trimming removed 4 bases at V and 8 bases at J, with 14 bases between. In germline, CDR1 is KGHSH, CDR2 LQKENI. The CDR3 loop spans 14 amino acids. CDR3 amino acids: CASSRDARGEKLFF. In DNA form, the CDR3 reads TGTGCCAGCTCACGAGATGCTCGGGGGGAAAAACTGTTTTTT.

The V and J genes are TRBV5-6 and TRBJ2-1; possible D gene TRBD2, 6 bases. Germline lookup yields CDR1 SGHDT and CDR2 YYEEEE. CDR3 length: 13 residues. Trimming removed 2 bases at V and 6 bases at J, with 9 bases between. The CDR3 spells CASSFAGFNEQFF. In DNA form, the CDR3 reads TGTGCCAGCAGCTTCGCGGGGTTCAATGAGCAGTTCTTC.

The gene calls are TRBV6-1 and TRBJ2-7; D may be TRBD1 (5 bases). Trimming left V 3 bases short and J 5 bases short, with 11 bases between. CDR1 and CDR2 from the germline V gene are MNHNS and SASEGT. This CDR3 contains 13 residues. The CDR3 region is CASSETALDEQYF. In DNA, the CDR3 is TGTGCCAGCAGTGAGACAGCTCTTGACGAGCAGTACTTC.

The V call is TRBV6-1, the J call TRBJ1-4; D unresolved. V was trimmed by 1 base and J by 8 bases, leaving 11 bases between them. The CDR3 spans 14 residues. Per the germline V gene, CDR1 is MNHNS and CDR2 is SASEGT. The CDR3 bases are TGTGCCAGCAGTGAAGACGGGCCGGGGGAAAAACTGTTTTTT. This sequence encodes CASSEDGPGEKLFF.

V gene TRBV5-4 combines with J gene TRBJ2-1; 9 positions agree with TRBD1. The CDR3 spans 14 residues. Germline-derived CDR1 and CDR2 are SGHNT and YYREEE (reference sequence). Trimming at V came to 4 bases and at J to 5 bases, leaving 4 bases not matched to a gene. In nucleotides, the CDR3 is TGTGCCAGCAGCCCGGGACAGGGCGACAATGAGCAGTTCTTC. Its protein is CASSPGQGDNEQFF.

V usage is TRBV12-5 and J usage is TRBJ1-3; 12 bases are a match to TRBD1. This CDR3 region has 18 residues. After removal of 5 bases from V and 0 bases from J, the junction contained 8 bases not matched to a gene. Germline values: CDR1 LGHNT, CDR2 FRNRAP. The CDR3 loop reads CASGIGTGGLSSGNTIYF. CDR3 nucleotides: TGTGCTAGTGGTATCGGGACAGGGGGCCTGAGCTCTGGAAACACCATATATTTT.

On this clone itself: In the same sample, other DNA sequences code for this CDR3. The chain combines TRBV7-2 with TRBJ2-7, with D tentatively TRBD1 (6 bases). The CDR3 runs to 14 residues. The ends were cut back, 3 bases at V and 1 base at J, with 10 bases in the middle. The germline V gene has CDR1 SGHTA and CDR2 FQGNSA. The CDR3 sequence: CASSFRTASYEQYF. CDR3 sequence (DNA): TGTGCCAGCAGCTTTAGGACAGCGTCCTACGAGCAGTACTTC.

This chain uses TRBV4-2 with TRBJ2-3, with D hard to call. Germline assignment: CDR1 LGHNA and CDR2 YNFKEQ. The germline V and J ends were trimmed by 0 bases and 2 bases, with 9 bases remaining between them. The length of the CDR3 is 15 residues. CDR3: CASSQERRLTDTQYF. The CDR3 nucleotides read TGTGCCAGCAGCCAAGAGCGGCGTCTCACAGATACGCAGTATTTT.

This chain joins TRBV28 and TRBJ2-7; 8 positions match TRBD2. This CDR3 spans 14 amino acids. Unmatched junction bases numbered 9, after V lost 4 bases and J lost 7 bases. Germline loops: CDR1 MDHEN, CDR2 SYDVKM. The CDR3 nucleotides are TGTGCCAGCAGTTCACGAAGCGGGAGCGGGGAGCAGTACTTC. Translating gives CASSSRSGSGEQYF.

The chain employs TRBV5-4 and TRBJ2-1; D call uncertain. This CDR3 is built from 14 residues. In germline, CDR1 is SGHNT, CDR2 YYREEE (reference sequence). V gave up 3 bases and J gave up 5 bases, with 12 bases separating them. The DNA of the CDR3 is TGTGCCAGCAGCTATATGGGCAGGAACAATGAGCAGTTCTTC. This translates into CASSYMGRNNEQFF. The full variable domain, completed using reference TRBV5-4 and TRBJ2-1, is ETGVTQSPTHLIKTRGQQVTLRCSSQSGHNTVSWYQQALGQGPQFIFQYYREEENGRGNFPPRFSGLQFPNYSSELNVNALELDDSALYLCASSYMGRNNEQFFGPGTRLTVL.

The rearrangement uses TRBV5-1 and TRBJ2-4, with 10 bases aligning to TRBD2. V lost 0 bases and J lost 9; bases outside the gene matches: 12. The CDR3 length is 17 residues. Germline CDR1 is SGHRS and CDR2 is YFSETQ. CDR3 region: CASSLALRLAGEGIQYF. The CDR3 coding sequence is TGCGCCAGCAGCTTGGCCTTAAGGCTAGCGGGAGAGGGCATTCAGTACTTC.

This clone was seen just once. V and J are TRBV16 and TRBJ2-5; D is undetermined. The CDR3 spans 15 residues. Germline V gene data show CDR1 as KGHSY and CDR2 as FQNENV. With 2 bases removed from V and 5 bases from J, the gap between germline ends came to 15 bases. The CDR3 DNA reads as TGTGCCAGCAGCCAAATGTCCACTCCAATGGAGACCCAGTACTTC. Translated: CASSQMSTPMETQYF.

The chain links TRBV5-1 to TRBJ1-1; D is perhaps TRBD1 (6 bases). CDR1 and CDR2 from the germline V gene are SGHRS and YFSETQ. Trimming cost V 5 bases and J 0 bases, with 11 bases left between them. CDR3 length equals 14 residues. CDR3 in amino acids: CASRAGAMNTEAFF. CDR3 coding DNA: TGCGCCAGCAGGGCAGGGGCTATGAACACTGAAGCTTTCTTT.

The CDR3 DNA is TGTGCCAGCAGCTTAAACGCGGGACTGGGTGAGCAGTTCTTC. Its protein is CASSLNAGLGEQFF. The V call is TRBV11-3, the J call TRBJ2-1; a weak D match, TRBD2 (6 bases). From germline, CDR1 is SGHNT and CDR2 YENEEA. The CDR3 loop spans 14 amino acids. V lost 2 bases and J 9 bases, leaving 14 bases between the germline ends.

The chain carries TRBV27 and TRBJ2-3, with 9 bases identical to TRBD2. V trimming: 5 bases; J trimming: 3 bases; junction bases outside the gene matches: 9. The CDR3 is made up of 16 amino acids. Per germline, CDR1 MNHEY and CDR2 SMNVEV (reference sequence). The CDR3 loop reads CASSPFSGSYTDTQYF. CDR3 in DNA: TGTGCCAGCAGTCCCTTTAGCGGGAGCTATACAGATACGCAGTATTTT.

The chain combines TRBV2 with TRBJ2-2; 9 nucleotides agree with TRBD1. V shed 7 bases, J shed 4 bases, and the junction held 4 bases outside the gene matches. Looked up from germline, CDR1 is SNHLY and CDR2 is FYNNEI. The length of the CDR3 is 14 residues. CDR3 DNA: TGTGCCAGCACCCAGACAGGGGGCACCGGGGAGCTGTTTTTT. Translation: CASTQTGGTGELFF.

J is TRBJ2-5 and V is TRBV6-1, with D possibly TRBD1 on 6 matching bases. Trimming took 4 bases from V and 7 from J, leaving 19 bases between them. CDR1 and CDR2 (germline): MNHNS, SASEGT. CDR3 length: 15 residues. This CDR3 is CASSVQGHVRGTQYF. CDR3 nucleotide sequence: TGTGCCAGCAGTGTACAGGGCCACGTTCGTGGGACCCAGTACTTC.

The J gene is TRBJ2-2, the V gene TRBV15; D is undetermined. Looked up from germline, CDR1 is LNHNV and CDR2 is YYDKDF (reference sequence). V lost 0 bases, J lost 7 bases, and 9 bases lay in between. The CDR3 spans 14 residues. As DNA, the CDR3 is TGTGCCACCAGCAGAGATCGCGCATTCGGGGAGCTGTTTTTT. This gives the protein CATSRDRAFGELFF.

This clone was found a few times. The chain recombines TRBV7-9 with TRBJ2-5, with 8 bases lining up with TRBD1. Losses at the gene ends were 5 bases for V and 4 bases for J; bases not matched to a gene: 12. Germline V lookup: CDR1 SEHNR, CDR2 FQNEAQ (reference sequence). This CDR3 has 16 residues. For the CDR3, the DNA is TGTGCCAGCAGCATCCTCGACAGGGGAGACTTAGAGACCCAGTACTTC. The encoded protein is CASSILDRGDLETQYF.

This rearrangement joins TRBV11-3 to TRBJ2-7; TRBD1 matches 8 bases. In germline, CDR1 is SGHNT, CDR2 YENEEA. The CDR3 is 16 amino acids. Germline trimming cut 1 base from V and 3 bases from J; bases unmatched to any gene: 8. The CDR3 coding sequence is TGTGCCAGCAGCTTAGGGCCTTCAGGGGGCGGCTACGAGCAGTACTTC. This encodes CASSLGPSGGGYEQYF. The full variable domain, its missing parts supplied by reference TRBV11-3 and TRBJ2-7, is EAGVVQSPRYKIIEKKQPVAFWCNPISGHNTLYWYLQNLGQGPELLIRYENEEAVDDSQLPKDRFSAERLKGVDSTLKIQPAELGDSAVYLCASSLGPSGGGYEQYFGPGTRLTVT.

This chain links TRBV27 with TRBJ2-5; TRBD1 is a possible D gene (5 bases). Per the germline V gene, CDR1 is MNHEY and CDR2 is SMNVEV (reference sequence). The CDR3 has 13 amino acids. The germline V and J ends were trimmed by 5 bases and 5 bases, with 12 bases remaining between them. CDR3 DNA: TGTGCCAGCAGTCCAGGGCGTCCGGAGACCCAGTACTTC. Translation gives CASSPGRPETQYF.

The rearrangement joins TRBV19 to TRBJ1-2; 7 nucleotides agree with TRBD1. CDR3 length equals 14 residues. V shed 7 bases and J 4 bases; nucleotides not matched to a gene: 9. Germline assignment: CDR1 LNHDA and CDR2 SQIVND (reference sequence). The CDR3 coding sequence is TGTGCCAGTAAAAGTCAGGGGGTCACCTATGGCTACACCTTC. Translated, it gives CASKSQGVTYGYTF.

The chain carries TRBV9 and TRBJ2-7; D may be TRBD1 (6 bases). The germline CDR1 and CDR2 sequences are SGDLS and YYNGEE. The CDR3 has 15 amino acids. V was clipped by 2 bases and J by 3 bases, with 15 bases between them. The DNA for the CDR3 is TGTGCCAGCAGCGTGGCAGGGGAACTTTTCTACGAGCAGTACTTC. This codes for CASSVAGELFYEQYF. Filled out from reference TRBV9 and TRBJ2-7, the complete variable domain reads DSGVTQTPKHLITATGQRVTLRCSPRSGDLSVYWYQQSLDQGLQFLIQYYNGEERAKGNILERFSAQQFPDLHSELNLSSLELGDSALYFCASSVAGELFYEQYFGPGTRLTVT.

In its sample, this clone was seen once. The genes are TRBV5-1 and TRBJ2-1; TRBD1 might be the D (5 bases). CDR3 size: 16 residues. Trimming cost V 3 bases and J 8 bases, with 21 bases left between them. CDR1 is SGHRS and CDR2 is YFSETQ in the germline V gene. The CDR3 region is CASSSAGAGLFYEQFF. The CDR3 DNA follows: TGCGCCAGCAGCTCCGCTGGGGCAGGGCTTTTCTATGAGCAGTTCTTC.

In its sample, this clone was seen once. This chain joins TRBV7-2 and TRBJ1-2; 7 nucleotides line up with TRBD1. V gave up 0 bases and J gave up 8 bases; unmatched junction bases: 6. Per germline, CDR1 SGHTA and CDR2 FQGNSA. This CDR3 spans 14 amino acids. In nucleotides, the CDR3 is TGTGCCAGCAGCTTAGCTCCGGGACAGCGAGGCTACACCTTC. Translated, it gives CASSLAPGQRGYTF.

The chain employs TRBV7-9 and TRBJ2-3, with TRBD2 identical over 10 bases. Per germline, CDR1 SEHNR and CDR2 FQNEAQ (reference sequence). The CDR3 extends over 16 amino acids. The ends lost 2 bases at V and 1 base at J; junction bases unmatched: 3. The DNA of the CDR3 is TGTGCCAGCAGCTTATACGGGACTAGCGGCACAGATACGCAGTATTTT. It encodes CASSLYGTSGTDTQYF.

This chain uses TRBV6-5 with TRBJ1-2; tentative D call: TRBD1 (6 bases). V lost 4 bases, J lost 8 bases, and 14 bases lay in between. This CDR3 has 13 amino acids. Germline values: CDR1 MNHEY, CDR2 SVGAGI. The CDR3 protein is CASSSTQGLGYTF. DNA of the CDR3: TGTGCCAGCAGTTCCACGCAGGGGCTAGGCTACACCTTC.

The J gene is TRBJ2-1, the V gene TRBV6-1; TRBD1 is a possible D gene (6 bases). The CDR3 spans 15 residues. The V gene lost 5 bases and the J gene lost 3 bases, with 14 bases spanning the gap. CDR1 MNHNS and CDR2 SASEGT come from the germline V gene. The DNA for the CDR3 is TGTGCCAGCAGTCTCTCAGGGGCCGGCTACAATGAGCAGTTCTTC. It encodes CASSLSGAGYNEQFF.

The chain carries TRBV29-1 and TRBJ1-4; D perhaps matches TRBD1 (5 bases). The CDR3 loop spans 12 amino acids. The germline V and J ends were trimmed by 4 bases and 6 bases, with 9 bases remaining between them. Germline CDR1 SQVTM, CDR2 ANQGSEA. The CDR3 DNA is TGCAGCGTTGCAGGGAATGATGAAAAACTGTTTTTT. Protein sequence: CSVAGNDEKLFF.

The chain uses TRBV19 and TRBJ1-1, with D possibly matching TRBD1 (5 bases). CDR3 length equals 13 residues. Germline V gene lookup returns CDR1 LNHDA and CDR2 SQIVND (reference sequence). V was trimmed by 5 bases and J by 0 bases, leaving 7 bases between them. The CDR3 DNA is TGTGCCAGTAGTCGACAGATGAACACTGAAGCTTTCTTT. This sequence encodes CASSRQMNTEAFF. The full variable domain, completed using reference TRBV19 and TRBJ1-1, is DGGITQSPKYLFRKEGQNVTLSCEQNLNHDAMYWYRQDPGQGLRLIYYSQIVNDFQKGDIAEGYSVSREKKESFPLTVTSAQKNPTAFYLCASSRQMNTEAFFGQGTRLTVV.

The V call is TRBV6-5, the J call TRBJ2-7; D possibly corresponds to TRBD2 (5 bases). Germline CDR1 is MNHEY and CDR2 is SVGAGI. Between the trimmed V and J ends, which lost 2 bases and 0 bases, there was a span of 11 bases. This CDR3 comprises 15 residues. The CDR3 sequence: CASSYVRAPSYEQYF. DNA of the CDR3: TGTGCCAGCAGTTACGTGCGGGCACCCTCCTACGAGCAGTACTTC.